Listed below are T cell receptor beta chains from one sample, sequenced in a study of neurological immune-mediated disorders. TCRdb reanalysed the 5' RACE reads using MiXCR and keeps one entry per CDR3 protein. The table includes tens of thousands of distinct CDR3 sequences, more than 10% detected once. The sequenced sample was PBMCs. These receptors came from an older woman with HTLV-1-associated myelopathy (HAM/TSP). The CDR3 runs from the conserved cysteine through the conserved F or W. D genes are given only for firm matches. Clone size appears in some rows only: once, few, many, or a class for an expanded clone.

>TRBV19|TRBJ2-7|.|TRBD2
CASSQGLAGTHPAEQYF
TGTGCCAGTAGTCAGGGACTAGCGGGAACCCATCCCGCCGAGCAGTACTTC
>TRBV20-1|TRBJ2-7|many|.
CSASPWGGEQYF
TGCAGTGCTAGCCCCTGGGGTGGGGAGCAGTACTTC
>TRBV5-1|TRBJ2-3|many|TRBD2
CASSLTSGRSRDTQYF
TGCGCCAGCAGCCTTACTAGCGGGAGGTCCCGAGATACGCAGTATTTT
>TRBV20-1|TRBJ2-3|few|TRBD2
CSPLEAGRRDTQYF
TGCAGTCCCTTGGAAGCGGGGAGAAGGGATACGCAGTATTTT
>TRBV5-1|TRBJ2-1|many|TRBD1
CASSYDRANEQFF
TGCGCCAGCAGCTACGACAGGGCGAATGAGCAGTTCTTC
>TRBV7-2|TRBJ2-6|many|.
CASSPPRAGANVLTF
TGTGCCAGCAGCCCGCCGAGGGCCGGGGCCAACGTCCTGACTTTC
>TRBV6-6|TRBJ2-5|many|TRBD2
CASGGVGGDQETQYF
TGTGCCAGCGGGGGGGTGGGGGGAGACCAAGAGACCCAGTACTTC
>TRBV6-6|TRBJ2-7|many|.
CATIVSMGYEQYF
TGTGCCACCATTGTTTCTATGGGTTACGAGCAGTACTTC
>TRBV19|TRBJ2-7|few|.
CASSIGPGEGAQYF
TGTGCCAGTAGTATCGGGCCAGGGGAAGGGGCGCAGTACTTC
>TRBV5-1|TRBJ1-4|many|TRBD1
CASSGTGFMEKLFF
TGCGCCAGCAGCGGGACAGGGTTTATGGAAAAACTGTTTTTT
>TRBV20-1|TRBJ2-7|many|.
CSARARLPYEQYF
TGCAGTGCTAGAGCTAGGCTTCCCTACGAGCAGTACTTC
>TRBV10-3|TRBJ1-1|many|TRBD1
CAVSESGQGSNTEAFF
TGTGCCGTGTCGGAGTCGGGACAGGGGTCGAACACTGAAGCTTTCTTT
>TRBV5-1|TRBJ2-3|.|TRBD2
CASSRSGGGSDTQYF
TGCGCCAGCAGCCGTAGCGGGGGGGGGTCAGATACGCAGTATTTT
>TRBV19|TRBJ2-1|.|TRBD1
CASSILAGTGYNEQFF
TGTGCCAGTAGTATCCTCGCCGGGACAGGGTACAATGAGCAGTTCTTC
>TRBV27|TRBJ1-2|many|TRBD1
CASSHRTGEGYGYTF
TGTGCCAGCAGCCACCGGACAGGGGAAGGGTATGGCTACACCTTC
>TRBV12-3/TRBV12-4|TRBJ1-4|.|.
CASSAWRGLNNEKLFF
TGTGCCAGCAGCGCCTGGCGGGGGCTAAATAATGAAAAACTGTTTTTT
>TRBV25-1|TRBJ2-6|many|.
CASSISGANVLTF
TGTGCCAGCAGTATATCTGGGGCCAACGTCCTGACTTTC
>TRBV5-1|TRBJ2-1|many|TRBD1
CASSWGQGDNNEQFF
TGCGCCAGCAGCTGGGGACAGGGAGATAACAATGAGCAGTTCTTC
>TRBV4-2|TRBJ2-1|medium-sized|.
CASSQDRNNNEQFF
TGTGCCAGCAGCCAAGATCGGAACAACAATGAGCAGTTCTTC
>TRBV5-1|TRBJ1-2|once|.
CASSLKRVGYTF
TGCGCCAGCAGCTTGAAAAGGGTTGGCTACACCTTC
>TRBV20-1|TRBJ2-7|many|.
CSAKTVYEQYF
TGCAGTGCTAAAACAGTCTACGAGCAGTACTTC
>TRBV25-1|TRBJ2-2|many|.
CASSPGPGDTGELFF
TGTGCCAGCAGCCCCGGACCGGGGGACACCGGGGAGCTGTTTTTT
>TRBV24-1|TRBJ2-2|many|TRBD1
CATSGQAPGELFF
TGTGCCACTTCGGGACAGGCTCCCGGGGAGCTGTTTTTT
>TRBV20-1|TRBJ2-7|.|TRBD2
CSARDNFRRENEQYF
TGCAGTGCTAGAGATAATTTCAGGCGGGAGAACGAGCAGTACTTC
>TRBV20-1|TRBJ2-7|many|.
CSAVTSREQYF
TGCAGTGCCGTGACTAGTCGCGAGCAGTACTTC
>TRBV5-1|TRBJ1-1|few|.
CASSLDEGRTEAFF
TGCGCCAGCAGCTTGGATGAGGGGAGAACTGAAGCTTTCTTT